This T cell receptor (beta chain) stems from a study of response to subunit inactivated influenza vaccine. CDR3 length: 14 residues. Germline-derived CDR1 and CDR2 are MNHEY and SVGAGI. V gave up 0 bases and J gave up 7 bases, with 13 bases separating them. From the RT-PCR reads, TCRdb called clonotypes with MiXCR, one entry per CDR3 protein. The sample carries around 650,000 distinct CDR3 sequences, more than 15% recorded once. This chain uses TRBV6-5 with TRBJ2-7; no clear D gene. The origin of this receptor is a man aged 50 to 59 who received an inactivated influenza vaccine. Sequencing used PBMCs from blood, obtained roughly 13 days after vaccination. The DNA of the CDR3 is TGTGCCAGCAGTTACTCGTCGGAGCTTGAAGAGCAGTACTTC. Translated: CASSYSSELEEQYF.